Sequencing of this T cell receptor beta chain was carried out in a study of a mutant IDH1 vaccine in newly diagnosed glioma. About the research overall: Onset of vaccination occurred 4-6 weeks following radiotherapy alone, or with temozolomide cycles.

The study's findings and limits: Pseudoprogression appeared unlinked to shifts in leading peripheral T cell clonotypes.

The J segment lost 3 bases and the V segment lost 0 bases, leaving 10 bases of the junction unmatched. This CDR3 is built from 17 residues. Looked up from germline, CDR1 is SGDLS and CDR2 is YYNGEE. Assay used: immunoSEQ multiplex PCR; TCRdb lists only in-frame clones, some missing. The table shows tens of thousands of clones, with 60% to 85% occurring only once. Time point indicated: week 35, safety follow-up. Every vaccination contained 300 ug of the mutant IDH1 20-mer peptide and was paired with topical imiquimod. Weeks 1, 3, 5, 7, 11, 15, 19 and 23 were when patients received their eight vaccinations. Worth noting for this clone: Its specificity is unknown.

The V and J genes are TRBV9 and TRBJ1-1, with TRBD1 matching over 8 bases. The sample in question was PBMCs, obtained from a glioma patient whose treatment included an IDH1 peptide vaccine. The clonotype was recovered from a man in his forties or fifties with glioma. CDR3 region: CASSVDPGGISDTEAFF. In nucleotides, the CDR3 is TGTGCCAGCAGCGTAGACCCAGGGGGCATTTCGGACACTGAAGCTTTCTTT.